These 15 T cell receptor beta chains share one sample of origin, sequenced in a study of CD8 T cells in Susac syndrome. Random hexamers served to reverse transcribe roughly 0.45 to 1 ug RNA. TCRdb reprocessed the immunoSEQ multiplex PCR reads via MiXCR and lists one record per CDR3 protein. Counted here are 150,000 to 200,000 distinct CDR3 sequences, around 90% occurring once; the ten biggest clones make up approximately 0.073%. The sample comprised CD4+ T cells from PBMCs. The receptors shown here come from a human donor in good health.

This chain uses TRBV4-3 with TRBJ2-3, with a possible D match to TRBD2 (6 bases). This CDR3 contains 16 residues. Germline V CDR1 and CDR2: LGHNA, YSLEER. V lost 1 base, J lost 4 bases, and 15 bases lay in between. CDR3: CASSQGRLVNPDTQYF. The CDR3, as DNA: TGCGCCAGCAGCCAAGGCCGACTAGTTAATCCAGATACGCAGTATTTT.

The genes are TRBV2 and TRBJ1-6; perhaps TRBD1 as D (5 bases). This CDR3 contains 13 residues. Germline values: CDR1 SNHLY, CDR2 FYNNEI. V shed 3 bases and J shed 7 bases, with 7 bases lying between them. Written as DNA, the CDR3 is TGTGCCAGCAGTGACCGGGACAATTCACCCCTCCACTTT. Protein: CASSDRDNSPLHF.

V and J are TRBV14 and TRBJ2-1; D unclear. Germline assignment: CDR1 SGHDN and CDR2 FVKESK. Trimming took off 4 bases at V and 4 bases at J, with 11 bases between the two ends. CDR3 size: 14 residues. The CDR3 coding sequence is TGTGCCAGCAGCCTATCGACCATTTACAATGAGCAGTTCTTC. Its translation is CASSLSTIYNEQFF.

CDR3 sequence reads: CASKDLNTEAFF. In nucleotides, the CDR3 is TGTGCCAGCAAGGACTTGAACACTGAAGCTTTCTTT. This chain connects TRBV3-1 to TRBJ1-1; no definite D call. With 7 bases removed from V and 0 bases from J, the gap between germline ends came to 6 bases. The length of the CDR3 is 12 residues. Germline lookup yields CDR1 LGHDT and CDR2 YNNKEL (reference sequence).

The V call is TRBV7-2, the J call TRBJ2-1; D uncertain. Trimming removed 6 bases from V and 0 bases from J, with 12 bases in between. CDR1 and CDR2 (germline): SGHTA, FQGNSA. This CDR3 contains 15 residues. This CDR3 reads CASRYGPFSYNEQFF. The CDR3 DNA sequence: TGTGCCAGCAGATACGGACCTTTCTCCTACAATGAGCAGTTCTTC.

This rearrangement joins TRBV5-1 to TRBJ2-5, with 10 bases that match TRBD2. CDR1 and CDR2 (germline): SGHRS, YFSETQ. Losses at the gene ends were 1 base for V and 3 bases for J; bases not matched to a gene: 3. CDR3 length: 15 residues. The CDR3 sequence is CASSLFLAGEETQYF. CDR3 bases: TGCGCCAGCAGCTTGTTCCTAGCGGGGGAAGAGACCCAGTACTTC.

This sequence joins TRBV27 and TRBJ1-1, with 11 bases fitting TRBD1. CDR1 MNHEY and CDR2 SMNVEV come from the germline V gene (reference sequence). CDR3 length equals 14 residues. Losses at the gene ends were 7 bases for V and 6 bases for J; bases not matched to a gene: 7. The chain's CDR3 is CASTRTGGLSEAFF. DNA for the CDR3: TGTGCCAGCACCCGGACAGGGGGCTTATCTGAAGCTTTCTTT.

The V call is TRBV3-1, the J call TRBJ1-6; D may be TRBD1 (6 bases). The V and J ends lost 4 bases and 4 bases respectively, with 14 bases between them. The germline V gene encodes CDR1 LGHDT and CDR2 YNNKEL (reference sequence). The CDR3 contains 16 residues. The CDR3 reads CASSPWAGQYNSPLHF. The DNA for the CDR3 is TGTGCCAGCAGCCCCTGGGCCGGACAGTATAATTCACCCCTCCACTTT.

The V call is TRBV9, the J call TRBJ2-7; TRBD1 aligns across 8 bases. Germline V lookup: CDR1 SGDLS, CDR2 YYNGEE. The CDR3 spans 15 residues. Trimming removed 4 bases from V and 2 bases from J; junction bases left unmatched: 8. CDR3 in DNA: TGTGCCAGCAGCCGCCTAGGGACAGGAACCTACGAGCAGTACTTC. It yields the protein CASSRLGTGTYEQYF.

The table lists this clonotype with a count of one. CDR3 in DNA: TGCGCCAGCAGCTTGGTAGGACTCTACGAGCAGTACTTC. It yields the protein CASSLVGLYEQYF. V and J are TRBV5-1 and TRBJ2-7; D is perhaps TRBD2 (5 bases). Trimming left V 0 bases short and J 3 bases short, with 7 bases between. Germline V gives CDR1 SGHRS, CDR2 YFSETQ. CDR3 size: 13 residues. Variable domain in full (rest from reference TRBV5-1 and TRBJ2-7): KAGVTQTPRYLIKTRGQQVTLSCSPISGHRSVSWYQQTPGQGLQFLFEYFSETQRNKGNFPGRFSGRQFSNSRSEMNVSTLELGDSALYLCASSLVGLYEQYFGPGTRLTVT.

The chain's CDR3 is CASSFPGGPRHF. The DNA for the CDR3 is TGTGCCAGCAGTTTCCCCGGGGGGCCTCGGCATTTT. This chain joins TRBV28 and TRBJ1-5; perhaps TRBD1 as D (6 bases). Trimming removed 3 bases at V and 15 bases at J, with 15 bases between. The CDR3 length is 12 residues. Per the germline V gene, CDR1 is MDHEN and CDR2 is SYDVKM.

The V call is TRBV6-5, the J call TRBJ2-7, with 8 bases identical to TRBD1. The germline CDR1 and CDR2 sequences are MNHEY and SVGAGI. V trimming: 5 bases; J trimming: 7 bases; junction bases outside the gene matches: 4. The CDR3 has 12 residues. In DNA form, the CDR3 reads TGTGCCAGCAGTGGACAGGGCCTGGAGCAGTACTTC. It yields the protein CASSGQGLEQYF.

This rearrangement joins TRBV4-1 to TRBJ1-4; D is perhaps TRBD1 (6 bases). The V end lost 4 bases, the J end lost 7 bases, and 13 bases lay between the germline ends. CDR1 and CDR2 (germline): MGHRA, YSYEKL. This CDR3 comprises 14 residues. CDR3 in DNA: TGCGCCAGCAGCCCCCTTGGACAGCGTGAAAAACTGTTTTTT. Translation: CASSPLGQREKLFF.

With regard to this clonotype: The junction and the germline gene differ at one end; a read error may be behind it. The chain carries TRBV7-7 and TRBJ2-5, with no clear D. In germline, CDR1 is SSHAT, CDR2 FNYEAQ (reference sequence). This CDR3 has 13 amino acids. CDR3 sequence reads: CASSSSYQETQYF. In nucleotides, the CDR3 is TGTGCTAGCAGCTCTTCGTACCAAGAGACCCAGTACTTC.

The V gene is TRBV6-2 or TRBV6-3, the J gene TRBJ2-7; a weak D match, TRBD1 (6 bases). CDR1 MNHEY and CDR2 SVGEGT come from the germline V gene. V was trimmed by 6 bases and J by 5 bases, leaving 14 bases between them. The CDR3 is made up of 13 amino acids. The CDR3, as DNA: TGTGCCAGCAGCCGAGGGTGGGACAACGAGCAGTACTTC. It encodes CASSRGWDNEQYF.